This T cell receptor beta chain is from a study of a mutant IDH1 vaccine in newly diagnosed glioma. Looking at the study overall: Patients were started on vaccination 4-6 weeks after radiotherapy alone, or with temozolomide cycles. Treated patients had a mean age of approximately 41 years and a sex split that was about 62% male and approximately 38% female. Patients got radiotherapy, temozolomide, or both beforehand, and most got both. Broader study findings: Seemingly, pseudoprogression had no relation to changes in the top peripheral T cell clonotypes.

The data were produced by immunoSEQ multiplex PCR, yet TCRdb's version contains in-frame clones alone and is incomplete. The sample shows about 59,000 clones, 90% of them seen only once. Germline V CDR1 and CDR2: SGHDT, YYEEEE. Trimming pared 4 bases from V and 12 bases from J, leaving 17 bases between. The CDR3 consists of 13 residues. This sample's time point: week 5, during vaccination. Doses consisted of 300 ug of mutant IDH1 20-mer peptide each, paired with topical imiquimod. To note about this clone: Its antigen is as yet unknown.

Sequences were derived from PBMCs, sampled from a glioma patient whose treatment included an IDH1 peptide vaccine. The source of this sequence is a woman aged 40 to 50 with glioma. The genes are TRBV5-6 and TRBJ1-5; weak D call: TRBD1 (6 bases). This chain's CDR3 is CASSNFGGRLQHF. As DNA, the CDR3 is TGTGCCAGCAGCAATTTTGGGGGGCGGCTCCAGCATTTT.